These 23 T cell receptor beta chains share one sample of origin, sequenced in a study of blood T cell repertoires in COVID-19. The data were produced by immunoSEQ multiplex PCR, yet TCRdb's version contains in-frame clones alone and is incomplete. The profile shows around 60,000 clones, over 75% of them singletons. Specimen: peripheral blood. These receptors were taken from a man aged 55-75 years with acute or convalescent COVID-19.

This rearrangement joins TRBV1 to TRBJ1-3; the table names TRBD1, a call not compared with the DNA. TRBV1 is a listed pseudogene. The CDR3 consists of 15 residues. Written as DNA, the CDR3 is TGCACCAGCAGCCAAGAACAGGATTCTGGAAACACCATATATTTT. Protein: CTSSQEQDSGNTIYF.

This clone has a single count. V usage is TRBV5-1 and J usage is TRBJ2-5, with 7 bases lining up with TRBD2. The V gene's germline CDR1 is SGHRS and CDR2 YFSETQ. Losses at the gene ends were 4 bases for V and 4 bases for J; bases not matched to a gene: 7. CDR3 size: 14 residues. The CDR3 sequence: CASSPGLEGETQYF. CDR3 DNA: TGCGCCAGCAGCCCCGGACTAGAAGGAGAGACCCAGTACTTC.

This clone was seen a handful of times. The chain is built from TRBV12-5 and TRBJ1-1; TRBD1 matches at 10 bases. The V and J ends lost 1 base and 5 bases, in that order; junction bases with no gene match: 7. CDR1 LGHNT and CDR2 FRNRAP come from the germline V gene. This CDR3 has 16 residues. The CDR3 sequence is CASGLGLGTGVTEAFF. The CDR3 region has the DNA TGTGCTAGTGGTTTGGGCCTTGGGACAGGGGTTACTGAAGCTTTCTTT.

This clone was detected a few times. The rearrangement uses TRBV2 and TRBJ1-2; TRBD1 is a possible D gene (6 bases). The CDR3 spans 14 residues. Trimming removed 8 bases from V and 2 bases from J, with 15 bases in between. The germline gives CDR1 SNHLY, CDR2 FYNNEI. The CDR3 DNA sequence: TGTGCCAGCGAGGGGACACCCATCAACTATGGCTACACCTTC. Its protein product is CASEGTPINYGYTF.

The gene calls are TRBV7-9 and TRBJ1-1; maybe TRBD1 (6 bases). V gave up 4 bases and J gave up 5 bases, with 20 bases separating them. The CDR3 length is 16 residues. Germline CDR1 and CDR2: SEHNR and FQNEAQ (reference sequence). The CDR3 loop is CASSSERRGRGTEAFF. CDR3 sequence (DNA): TGTGCCAGCAGCTCAGAGAGGCGGGGGCGAGGAACTGAAGCTTTCTTT.

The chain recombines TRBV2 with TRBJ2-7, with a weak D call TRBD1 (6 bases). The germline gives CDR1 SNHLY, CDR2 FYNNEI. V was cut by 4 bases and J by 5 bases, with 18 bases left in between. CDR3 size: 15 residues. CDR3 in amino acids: CASSGPADRIHEQYF. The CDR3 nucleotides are TGTGCCAGCAGTGGCCCAGCAGACAGGATCCACGAGCAGTACTTC.

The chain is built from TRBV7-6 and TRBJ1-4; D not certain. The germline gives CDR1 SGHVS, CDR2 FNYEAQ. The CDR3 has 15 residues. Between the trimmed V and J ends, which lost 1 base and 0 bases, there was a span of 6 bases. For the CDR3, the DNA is TGTGCCAGCAGCTTAGTCAGGTCAACTAATGAAAAACTGTTTTTT. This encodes CASSLVRSTNEKLFF.

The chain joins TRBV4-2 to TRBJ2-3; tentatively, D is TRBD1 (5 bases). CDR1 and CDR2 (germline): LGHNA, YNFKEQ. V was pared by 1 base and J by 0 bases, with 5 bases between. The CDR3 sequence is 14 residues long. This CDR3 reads CASSQGGSTDTQYF. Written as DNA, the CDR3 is TGTGCCAGCAGCCAAGGGGGCAGCACAGATACGCAGTATTTT.

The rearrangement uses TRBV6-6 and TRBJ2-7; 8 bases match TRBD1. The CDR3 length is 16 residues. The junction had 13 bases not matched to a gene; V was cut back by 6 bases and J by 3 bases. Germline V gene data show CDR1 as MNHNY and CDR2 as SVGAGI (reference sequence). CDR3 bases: TGTGCCAGCAGGACGAGTGGGGCAGGGGGCAACTACGAGCAGTACTTC. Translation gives CASRTSGAGGNYEQYF.

In DNA, the CDR3 is TGTGCCAGCAGCTCCAGGGGGGACTTTGCTAACTATGGCTACACCTTC. Protein sequence: CASSSRGDFANYGYTF. V usage is TRBV9 and J usage is TRBJ1-2, with 7 bases that match TRBD1. Germline V gene lookup returns CDR1 SGDLS and CDR2 YYNGEE. The CDR3 spans 16 residues. J gave up 0 bases and V 4 bases, and 9 bases lay outside the gene matches.

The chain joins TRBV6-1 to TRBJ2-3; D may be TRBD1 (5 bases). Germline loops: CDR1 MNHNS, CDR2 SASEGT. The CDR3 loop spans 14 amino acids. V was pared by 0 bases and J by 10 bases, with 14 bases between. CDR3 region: CASSEAAFRVAQYF. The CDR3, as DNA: TGTGCCAGCAGTGAAGCCGCTTTCAGGGTTGCGCAGTATTTT.

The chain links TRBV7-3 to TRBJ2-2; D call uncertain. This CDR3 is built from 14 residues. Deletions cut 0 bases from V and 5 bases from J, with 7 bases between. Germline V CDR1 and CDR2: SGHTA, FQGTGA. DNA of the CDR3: TGTGCCAGCAGCTTAACTACCGGGACCGGGGAGCTGTTTTTT. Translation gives CASSLTTGTGELFF.

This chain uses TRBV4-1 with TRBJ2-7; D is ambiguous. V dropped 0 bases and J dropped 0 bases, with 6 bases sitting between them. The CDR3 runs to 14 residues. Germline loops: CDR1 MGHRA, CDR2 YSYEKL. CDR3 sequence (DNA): TGCGCCAGCAGCCAAGAGAGGAGCTCCTACGAGCAGTACTTC. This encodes CASSQERSSYEQYF.

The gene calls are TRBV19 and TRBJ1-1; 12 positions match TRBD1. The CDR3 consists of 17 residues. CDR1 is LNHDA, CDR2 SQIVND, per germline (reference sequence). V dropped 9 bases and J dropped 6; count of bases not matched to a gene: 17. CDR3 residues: CASLSPGGTGGEAEAFF. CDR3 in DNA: TGTGCCAGCTTATCTCCCGGGGGGACAGGGGGCGAGGCTGAAGCTTTCTTT.

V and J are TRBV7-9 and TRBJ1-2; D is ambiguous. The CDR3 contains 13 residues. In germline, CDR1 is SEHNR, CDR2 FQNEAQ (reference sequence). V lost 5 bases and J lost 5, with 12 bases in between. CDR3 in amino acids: CASSPDGIYGYTF. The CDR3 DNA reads TGTGCCAGCAGCCCGGACGGGATATATGGCTACACCTTC.

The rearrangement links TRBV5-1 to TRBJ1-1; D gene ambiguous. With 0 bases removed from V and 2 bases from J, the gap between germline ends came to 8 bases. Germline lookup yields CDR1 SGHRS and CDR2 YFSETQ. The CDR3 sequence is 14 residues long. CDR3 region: CASSLDSTNTEAFF. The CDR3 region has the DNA TGCGCCAGCAGCTTGGATAGTACTAACACTGAAGCTTTCTTT.

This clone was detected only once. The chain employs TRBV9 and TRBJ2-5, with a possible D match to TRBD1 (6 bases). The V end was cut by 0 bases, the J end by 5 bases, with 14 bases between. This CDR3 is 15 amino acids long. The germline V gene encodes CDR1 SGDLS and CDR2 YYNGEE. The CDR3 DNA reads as TGTGCCAGCAGCGTAGGTGGGACACTCGGGGAGACCCAGTACTTC. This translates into CASSVGGTLGETQYF.

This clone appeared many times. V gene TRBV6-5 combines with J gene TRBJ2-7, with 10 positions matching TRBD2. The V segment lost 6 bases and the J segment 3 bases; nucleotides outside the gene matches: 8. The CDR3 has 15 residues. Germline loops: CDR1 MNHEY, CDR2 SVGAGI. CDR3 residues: CASSKASGGVYEQYF. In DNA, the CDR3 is TGTGCCAGCAGCAAAGCTAGCGGGGGTGTCTACGAGCAGTACTTC.

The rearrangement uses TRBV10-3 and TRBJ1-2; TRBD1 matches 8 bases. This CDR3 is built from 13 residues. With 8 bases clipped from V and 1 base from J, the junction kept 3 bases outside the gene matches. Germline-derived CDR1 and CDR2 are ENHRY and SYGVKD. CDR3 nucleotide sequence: TGTGCCATCGCAGGGGGCGTTAACTATGGCTACACCTTC. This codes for CAIAGGVNYGYTF.

In DNA form, the CDR3 reads TGCAGCGGAGGACAGGACGGCCCTGGCTACACCTTC. Amino acids: CSGGQDGPGYTF. The chain joins TRBV29-1 to TRBJ1-2; TRBD1 aligns across 7 bases. The CDR3 is 12 amino acids. From germline, CDR1 is SQVTM and CDR2 ANQGSEA. The V segment lost 7 bases and the J segment 7 bases; nucleotides outside the gene matches: 9.

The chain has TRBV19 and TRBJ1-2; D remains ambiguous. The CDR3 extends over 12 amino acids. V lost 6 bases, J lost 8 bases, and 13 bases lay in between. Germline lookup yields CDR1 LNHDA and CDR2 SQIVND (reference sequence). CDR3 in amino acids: CASRMATWGYTF. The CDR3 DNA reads TGTGCCAGTAGAATGGCCACGTGGGGCTACACCTTC.

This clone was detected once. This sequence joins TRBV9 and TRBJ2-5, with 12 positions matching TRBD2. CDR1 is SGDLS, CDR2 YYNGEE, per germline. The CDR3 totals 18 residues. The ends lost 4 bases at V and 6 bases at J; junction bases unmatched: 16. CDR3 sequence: CASSSPGLAGRIPQTQYF. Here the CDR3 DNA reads TGTGCCAGCAGCTCCCCGGGACTAGCGGGCCGCATCCCTCAGACCCAGTACTTC.

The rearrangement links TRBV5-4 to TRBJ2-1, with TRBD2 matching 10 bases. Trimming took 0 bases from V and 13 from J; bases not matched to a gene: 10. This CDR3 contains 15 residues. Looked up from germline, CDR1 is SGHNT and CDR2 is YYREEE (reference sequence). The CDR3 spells CASSLGLAGVSNQFF. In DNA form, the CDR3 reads TGTGCCAGCAGCTTGGGGCTAGCGGGGGTCTCGAATCAGTTCTTC.